These 18 T cell receptor beta chains were sequenced from one sample in a study of blood T cells in healthy people across ages (dated by TCRdb to the mid-2010s). Libraries were made using 5' RACE. The run used an Illumina HiSeq 2500. A second PCR of 7 to 11 cycles was performed with a sample-barcoded 5' primer and a J-beta primer mix. Clones were called with MiXCR by TCRdb after fastp trimmed the public reads at Q25, and only in-frame beta chains were retained. All rows with the same CDR3 protein become a single entry with the most common DNA and genes. This sample gives roughly 860,000 distinct CDR3 sequences in total; roughly 60% of them show up just once. Jointly, the top ten make up roughly 25% of the sample. Sequencing was performed on blood. The receptor set was obtained from a man under 40 in good health.

A remark on this clonotype: An end of the junction differs from the germline gene, which may be a read error. The chain is built from TRBV28 and TRBJ2-5; tentative D call: TRBD1 (6 bases). Germline V gives CDR1 MDHEN, CDR2 SYDVKM. The CDR3 has 15 residues. The CDR3 protein is CASSLSSGALETLYF. As DNA, the CDR3 is TGTGCCAGCAGTTTATCTTCAGGGGCTTTGGAGACCCTGTACTTC.

J is TRBJ1-2 and V is TRBV7-2, with 7 bases fitting TRBD1. Trimming took 1 base from V and 8 from J; bases not matched to a gene: 10. The germline gives CDR1 SGHTA, CDR2 FQGNSA. CDR3 size: 15 residues. CDR3 protein: CASSLDTGDYEGYTF. DNA for the CDR3: TGTGCCAGCAGCTTAGATACAGGGGACTATGAGGGCTACACCTTC.

The chain has TRBV25-1 and TRBJ1-2; D is unclear. The CDR3 consists of 14 residues. Germline lookup yields CDR1 MGHDK and CDR2 SYGVNS. Trimming removed 7 bases at V and 3 bases at J, with 15 bases between. CDR3 sequence (DNA): TGTGCCAGCACCGGACTCCCTCGTGACTATGGCTACACCTTC. Amino acid sequence: CASTGLPRDYGYTF.

The chain is built from TRBV4-2 and TRBJ2-5, with 7 bases matching TRBD2. The end of the DNA aligns better with TRBJ2-7, so the J call may be wrong. CDR3 length: 15 residues. Germline V gene sequence: CDR1 LGHNA, CDR2 YNFKEQ. CDR3 sequence (DNA): TGTGCCAGCAGCCAAGATCCTAGCGGCGAATACGAGCAGTACTTC. Protein: CASSQDPSGEYEQYF.

This clonotype showed up just a few times. The chain joins TRBV10-3 to TRBJ2-7; maybe TRBD1 (6 bases). V lost 3 bases, J lost 6 bases, and 15 bases lay in between. Per germline, CDR1 ENHRY and CDR2 SYGVKD. The CDR3 contains 14 residues. The CDR3 is CAISDLRQVSEQYF. The DNA of the CDR3 is TGTGCCATCAGTGACCTTCGACAGGTCTCCGAGCAGTACTTC.

V and J are TRBV14 and TRBJ2-1; 8 positions match TRBD1. The CDR3 runs 13 residues. CDR1 is SGHDN and CDR2 is FVKESK in the germline V gene. V lost 4 bases, J lost 7 bases, and 3 bases stayed unmatched. In nucleotides, the CDR3 is TGTGCCAGCAGCCCCAACAGGGGGAATGAGCAGTTCTTC. It is translated as CASSPNRGNEQFF.

The table lists this clonotype with a few counts. This chain connects TRBV7-2 to TRBJ2-5; 7 bases are shared with TRBD2. The trim removed 2 bases at V and 5 bases at J, leaving 11 bases unmatched. CDR3 size: 16 residues. CDR1 is SGHTA and CDR2 is FQGNSA in the germline V gene. The CDR3 region is CASSLMDPGGGETQYF. The CDR3 region has the DNA TGTGCCAGCAGCTTAATGGACCCGGGGGGTGGGGAGACCCAGTACTTC.

The table lists this clonotype with a few counts. This chain joins TRBV5-1 and TRBJ2-4, with 8 bases that match TRBD1. The J call could be wrong; TRBJ2-7 is a better fit for the DNA end. The CDR3 has 15 amino acids. Germline CDR1 and CDR2: SGHRS and YFSETQ. Written as DNA, the CDR3 is TGCGCCAGCAGCTCCTCCTCGACAGGGGCCTACGAGCAGTACTTC. It specifies CASSSSSTGAYEQYF.

This clonotype has a handful of counts. CDR3 sequence: CSGTVGQGYTF. The CDR3 DNA follows: TGCAGCGGGACCGTCGGACAGGGGTACACCTTC. The rearrangement joins TRBV29-1 to TRBJ1-2; 9 bases map to TRBD1. From germline, CDR1 is SQVTM and CDR2 ANQGSEA. V shed 7 bases, J shed 11 bases, and the junction held 8 bases outside the gene matches. The CDR3 loop spans 11 amino acids.

This chain connects TRBV7-9 to TRBJ2-3; 14 nucleotides line up with TRBD2. The CDR3 extends over 16 amino acids. The germline gives CDR1 SEHNR, CDR2 FQNEAQ (reference sequence). Germline trimming cut 5 bases from V and 8 bases from J; bases unmatched to any gene: 9. Here the CDR3 DNA reads TGTGCCAGCAGCCCGGGACTAGCGGGGGCTGCGGGTACGCAGTATTTT. Translation: CASSPGLAGAAGTQYF.

In this sample, this clonotype turned up a few times. The V and J genes are TRBV12-3 or TRBV12-4 and TRBJ2-7, with D possibly being TRBD2 (5 bases). The CDR3 runs 15 residues. With 2 bases removed from V and 5 bases from J, the gap between germline ends came to 16 bases. CDR3 in amino acids: CASSLKTAGADEQYF. CDR3 nucleotides: TGTGCCAGCAGTTTAAAGACGGCAGGAGCGGACGAGCAGTACTTC.

This chain uses TRBV5-1 with TRBJ2-1; 9 nucleotides align to TRBD1. This CDR3 spans 17 amino acids. The J segment lost 2 bases and the V segment lost 1 base, leaving 7 bases of the junction unmatched. Germline CDR1 and CDR2: SGHRS and YFSETQ. The chain's CDR3 is CASSLTGGGDPYNEQFF. The DNA of the CDR3 is TGCGCCAGCAGCTTGACAGGGGGCGGGGACCCCTACAATGAGCAGTTCTTC.

The gene calls are TRBV10-3 and TRBJ2-5; the D gene is possibly TRBD1 (6 bases). TRBJ2-7 explains the end of the DNA better; the J call may be wrong. The CDR3 is 15 amino acids. Germline loops: CDR1 ENHRY, CDR2 SYGVKD. The CDR3 here is CAISSGVGLSYEQYF. In DNA, the CDR3 is TGTGCCATCAGCTCAGGGGTAGGCTTATCCTACGAGCAGTACTTC.

The CDR3 loop is CGGGQERIEQFF. The CDR3 coding sequence is TGCGGCGGGGGACAGGAAAGGATTGAGCAGTTCTTC. The V and J genes are TRBV29-1 and TRBJ2-1, with D maybe TRBD1 (8 bases). There are 12 residues in the CDR3. Looked up from germline, CDR1 is SQVTM and CDR2 is ANQGSEA.

The chain is built from TRBV4-3 and TRBJ2-5; 9 positions match TRBD2. The J segment lost 8 bases and the V segment lost 0 bases, leaving 7 bases of the junction unmatched. The CDR3 runs 15 residues. Germline CDR1 reads LGHNA; CDR2 reads YSLEER. The CDR3 coding sequence is TGCGCCAGCAGCCAAGAGGTAGCGGGGGCCGGAACCCAGTACTTC. Translated: CASSQEVAGAGTQYF.

The chain recombines TRBV18 with TRBJ1-1; tentatively, D is TRBD1 (6 bases). This CDR3 region has 15 residues. V was shortened by 11 bases and J by 5 bases, with 24 bases between the two germline ends. Germline loops: CDR1 KGHSH, CDR2 LQKENI. Here the CDR3 reads CARPSEGGARTEAFF. DNA for the CDR3: TGTGCCCGCCCATCAGAAGGGGGGGCGCGGACTGAAGCTTTCTTT.

The chain carries TRBV27 and TRBJ2-5, with D perhaps matching TRBD2 (6 bases). Germline V gives CDR1 MNHEY, CDR2 SMNVEV (reference sequence). This CDR3 is built from 16 residues. The V end lost 0 bases, the J end lost 5 bases, and 16 bases lay between the germline ends. The CDR3 DNA reads TGTGCCAGCAGTTTATCACCAGGAGGGAGAGGGGAGACCCAGTACTTC. The encoded protein is CASSLSPGGRGETQYF.

The gene calls are TRBV11-2 and TRBJ2-7; TRBD2 matches 7 bases. V was clipped by 2 bases and J by 2 bases; unmatched bases: 6. Germline assignment: CDR1 SGHAT and CDR2 FQNNGV. The CDR3 loop spans 15 amino acids. The CDR3, as DNA: TGTGCCAGCAGCTTAATCCGGGGGGTCCCCTACGAGCAGTACTTC. Protein product: CASSLIRGVPYEQYF.